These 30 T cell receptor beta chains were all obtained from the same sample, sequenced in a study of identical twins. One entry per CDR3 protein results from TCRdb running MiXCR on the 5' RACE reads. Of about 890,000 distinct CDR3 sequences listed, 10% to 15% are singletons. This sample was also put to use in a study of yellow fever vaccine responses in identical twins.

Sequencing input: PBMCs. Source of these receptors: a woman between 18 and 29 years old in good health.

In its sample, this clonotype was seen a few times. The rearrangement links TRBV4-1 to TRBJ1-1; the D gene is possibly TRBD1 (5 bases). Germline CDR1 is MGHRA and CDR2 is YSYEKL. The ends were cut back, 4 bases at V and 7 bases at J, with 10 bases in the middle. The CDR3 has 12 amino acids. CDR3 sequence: CASSPGGREAFF. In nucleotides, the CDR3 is TGCGCCAGCAGCCCTGGGGGACGTGAAGCTTTCTTT.

The CDR3 loop reads CASSLDGQGTNQPQHF. The CDR3 DNA is TGTGCCAGCAGCTTAGATGGGCAGGGTACCAATCAGCCCCAGCATTTT. The genes are TRBV11-2 and TRBJ1-5; D possibly corresponds to TRBD1 (5 bases). The CDR3 contains 16 residues. The V gene's germline CDR1 is SGHAT and CDR2 FQNNGV. V was trimmed by 0 bases and J by 3 bases, leaving 12 bases between them.

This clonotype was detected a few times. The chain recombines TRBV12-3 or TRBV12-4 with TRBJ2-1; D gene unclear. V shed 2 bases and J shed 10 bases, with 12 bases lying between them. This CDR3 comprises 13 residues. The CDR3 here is CASSLSPAREQFF. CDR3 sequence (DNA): TGTGCCAGCAGTTTATCCCCTGCCAGGGAGCAGTTCTTC.

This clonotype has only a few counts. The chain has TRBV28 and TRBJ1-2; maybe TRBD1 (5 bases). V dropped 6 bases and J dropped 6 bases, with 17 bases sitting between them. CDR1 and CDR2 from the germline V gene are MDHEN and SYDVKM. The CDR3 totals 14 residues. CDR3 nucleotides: TGTGCCAGCAGCCTAATAGGCAGGGTCAATGGCTACACCTTC. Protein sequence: CASSLIGRVNGYTF.

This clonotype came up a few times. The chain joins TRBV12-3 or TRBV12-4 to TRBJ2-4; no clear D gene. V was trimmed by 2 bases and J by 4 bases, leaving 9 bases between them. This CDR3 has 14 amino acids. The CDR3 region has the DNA TGTGCCAGCAGTTTATCAACACAGAAAAACATTCAGTACTTC. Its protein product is CASSLSTQKNIQYF.

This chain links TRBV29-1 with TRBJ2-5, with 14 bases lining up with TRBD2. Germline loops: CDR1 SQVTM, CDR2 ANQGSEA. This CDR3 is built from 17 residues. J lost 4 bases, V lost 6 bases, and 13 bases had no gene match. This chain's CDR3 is CSVVRTSGRLIGETQYF. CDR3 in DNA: TGCAGCGTCGTTCGGACTAGCGGGAGGTTAATCGGAGAGACCCAGTACTTC.

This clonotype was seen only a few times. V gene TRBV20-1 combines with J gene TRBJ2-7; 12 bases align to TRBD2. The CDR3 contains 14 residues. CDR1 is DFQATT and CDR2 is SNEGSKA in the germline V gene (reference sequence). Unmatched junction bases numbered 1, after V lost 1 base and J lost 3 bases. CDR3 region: CSARGTSGVYEQYV. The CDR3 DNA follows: TGCAGTGCTAGAGGGACTAGCGGGGTCTACGAGCAGTACGTC.

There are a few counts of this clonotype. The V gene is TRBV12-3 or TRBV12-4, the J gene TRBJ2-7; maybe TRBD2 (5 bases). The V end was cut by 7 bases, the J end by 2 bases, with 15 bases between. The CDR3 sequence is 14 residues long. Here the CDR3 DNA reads TGTGCCAGCACGAAAGGACTTCTAACCTACGAGCAGTACTTC. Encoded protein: CASTKGLLTYEQYF.

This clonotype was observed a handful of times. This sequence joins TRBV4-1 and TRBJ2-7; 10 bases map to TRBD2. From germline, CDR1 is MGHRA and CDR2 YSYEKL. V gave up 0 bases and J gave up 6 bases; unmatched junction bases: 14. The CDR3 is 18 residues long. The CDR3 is CASSQDLILAGQWGEQYV. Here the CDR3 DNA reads TGCGCCAGCAGCCAAGATCTGATACTAGCGGGGCAGTGGGGCGAGCAGTACGTC.

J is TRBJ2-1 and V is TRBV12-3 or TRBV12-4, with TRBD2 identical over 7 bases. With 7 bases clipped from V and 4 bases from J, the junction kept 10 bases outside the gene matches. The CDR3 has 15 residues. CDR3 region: CASTETSLSYNEQFF. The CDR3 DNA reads TGTGCCAGCACCGAGACTAGCCTCTCTTACAATGAGCAGTTCTTC.

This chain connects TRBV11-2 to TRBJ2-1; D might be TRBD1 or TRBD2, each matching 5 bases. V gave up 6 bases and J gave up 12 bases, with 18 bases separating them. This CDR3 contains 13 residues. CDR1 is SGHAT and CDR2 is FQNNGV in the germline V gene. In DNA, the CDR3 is TGTGCCAGCAGTCCGGGACGGGGAAGTGGGCAGTTCTTC. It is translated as CASSPGRGSGQFF.

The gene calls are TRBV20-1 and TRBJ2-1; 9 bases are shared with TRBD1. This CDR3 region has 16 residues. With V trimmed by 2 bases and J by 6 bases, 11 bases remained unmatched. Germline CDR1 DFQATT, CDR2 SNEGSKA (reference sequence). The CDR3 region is CSARSLGQGKINEQFF. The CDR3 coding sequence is TGCAGTGCTAGATCCCTGGGACAGGGCAAGATCAATGAGCAGTTCTTC.

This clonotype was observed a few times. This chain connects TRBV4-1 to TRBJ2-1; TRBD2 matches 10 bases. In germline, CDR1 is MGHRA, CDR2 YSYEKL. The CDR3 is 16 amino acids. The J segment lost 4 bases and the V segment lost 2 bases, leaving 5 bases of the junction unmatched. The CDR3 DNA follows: TGCGCCAGCAGCCAACCCCGGACTAGCGGATACAATGAGCAGTTCTTC. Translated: CASSQPRTSGYNEQFF.

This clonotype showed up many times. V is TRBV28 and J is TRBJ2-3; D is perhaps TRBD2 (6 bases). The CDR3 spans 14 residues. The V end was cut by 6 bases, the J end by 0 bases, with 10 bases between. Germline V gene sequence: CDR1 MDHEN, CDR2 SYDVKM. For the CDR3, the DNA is TGTGCCAGCAGAACCGGGACTAGCACAGATACGCAGTATTTT. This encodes CASRTGTSTDTQYF.

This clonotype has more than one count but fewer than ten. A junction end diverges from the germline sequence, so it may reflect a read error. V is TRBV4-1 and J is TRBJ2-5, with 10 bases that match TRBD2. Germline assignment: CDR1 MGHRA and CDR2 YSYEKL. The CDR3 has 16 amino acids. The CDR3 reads CASNQDITSGKETQYF. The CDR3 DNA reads TGCGCCAGCAACCAAGATATAACTAGCGGGAAAGAGACCCAGTACTTC.

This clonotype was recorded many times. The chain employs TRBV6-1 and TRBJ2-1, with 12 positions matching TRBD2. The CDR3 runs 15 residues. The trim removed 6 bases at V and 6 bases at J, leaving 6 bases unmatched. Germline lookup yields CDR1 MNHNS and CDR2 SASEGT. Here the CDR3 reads CASSPGLAGSNEQFF. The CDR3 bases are TGTGCCAGCAGCCCCGGACTAGCGGGAAGCAATGAGCAGTTCTTC.

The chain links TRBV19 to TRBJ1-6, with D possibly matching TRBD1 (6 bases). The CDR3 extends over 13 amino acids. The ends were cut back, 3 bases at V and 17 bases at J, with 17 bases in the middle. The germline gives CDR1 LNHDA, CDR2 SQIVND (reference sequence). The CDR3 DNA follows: TGTGCCAGTAGTATCCCCGCGGACAGCCGATTCCACTTT. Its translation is CASSIPADSRFHF.

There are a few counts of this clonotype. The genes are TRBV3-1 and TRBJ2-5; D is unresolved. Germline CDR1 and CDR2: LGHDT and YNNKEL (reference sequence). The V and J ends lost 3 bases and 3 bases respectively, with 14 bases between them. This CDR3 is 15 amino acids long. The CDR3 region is CASSHGPNLKETQYF. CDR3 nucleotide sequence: TGTGCCAGCAGCCACGGCCCGAACCTAAAAGAGACCCAGTACTTC.

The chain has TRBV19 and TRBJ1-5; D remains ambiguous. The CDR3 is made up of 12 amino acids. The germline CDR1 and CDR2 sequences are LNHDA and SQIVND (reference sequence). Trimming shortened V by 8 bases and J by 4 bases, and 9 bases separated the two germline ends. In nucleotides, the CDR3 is TGTGCCAGTCGCGGACTTAATCAGCCCCAGCATTTT. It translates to CASRGLNQPQHF.

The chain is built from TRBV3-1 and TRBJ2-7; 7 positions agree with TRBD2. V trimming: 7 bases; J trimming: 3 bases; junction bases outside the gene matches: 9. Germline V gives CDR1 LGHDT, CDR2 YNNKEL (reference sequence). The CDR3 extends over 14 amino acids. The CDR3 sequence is CASKQASGNYEQYF. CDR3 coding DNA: TGTGCCAGCAAACAGGCTAGCGGAAACTACGAGCAGTACTTC.

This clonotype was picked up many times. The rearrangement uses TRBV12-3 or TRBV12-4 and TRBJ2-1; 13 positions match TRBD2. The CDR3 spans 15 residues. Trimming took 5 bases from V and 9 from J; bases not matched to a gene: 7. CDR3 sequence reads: CASSALAGGRGEQFF. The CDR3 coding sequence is TGTGCCAGCAGTGCACTAGCGGGGGGGCGGGGTGAGCAGTTCTTC.

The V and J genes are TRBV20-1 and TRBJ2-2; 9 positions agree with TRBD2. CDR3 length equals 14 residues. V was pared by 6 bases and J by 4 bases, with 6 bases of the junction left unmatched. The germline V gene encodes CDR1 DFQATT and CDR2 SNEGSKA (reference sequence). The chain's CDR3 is CSARGGAGTGELFF. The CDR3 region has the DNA TGCAGTGCACGCGGGGGGGCGGGCACCGGGGAGCTGTTTTTT.

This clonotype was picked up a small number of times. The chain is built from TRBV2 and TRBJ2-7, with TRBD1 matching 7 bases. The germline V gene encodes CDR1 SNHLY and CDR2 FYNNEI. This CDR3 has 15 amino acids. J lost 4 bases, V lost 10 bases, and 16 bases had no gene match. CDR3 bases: TGTGCCACCACCCCCGACAGGGTGGTTCCGTACGAGCAGTACTTC. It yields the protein CATTPDRVVPYEQYF.

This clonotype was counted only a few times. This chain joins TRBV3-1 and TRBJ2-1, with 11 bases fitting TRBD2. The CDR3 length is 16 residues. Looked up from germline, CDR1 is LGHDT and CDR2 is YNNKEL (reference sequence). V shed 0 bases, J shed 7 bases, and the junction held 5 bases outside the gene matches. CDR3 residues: CASSQDSGRGRNEQFF. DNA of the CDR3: TGTGCCAGCAGCCAAGATAGCGGGAGGGGCAGAAATGAGCAGTTCTTC.

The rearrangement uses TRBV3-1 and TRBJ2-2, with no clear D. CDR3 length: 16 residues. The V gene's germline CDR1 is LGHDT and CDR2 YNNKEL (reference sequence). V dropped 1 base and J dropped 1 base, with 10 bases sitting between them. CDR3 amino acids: CASSQVGSGNTGELFF. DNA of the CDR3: TGTGCCAGCAGCCAAGTAGGGTCCGGGAACACCGGGGAGCTGTTTTTT.

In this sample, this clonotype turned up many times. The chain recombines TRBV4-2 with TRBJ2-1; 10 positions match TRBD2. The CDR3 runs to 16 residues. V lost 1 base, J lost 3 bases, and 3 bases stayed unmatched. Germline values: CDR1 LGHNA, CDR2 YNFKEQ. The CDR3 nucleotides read TGTGCCAGCAGCCAAGGACTAGCGGGCGACTACAATGAGCAGTTCTTC. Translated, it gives CASSQGLAGDYNEQFF.

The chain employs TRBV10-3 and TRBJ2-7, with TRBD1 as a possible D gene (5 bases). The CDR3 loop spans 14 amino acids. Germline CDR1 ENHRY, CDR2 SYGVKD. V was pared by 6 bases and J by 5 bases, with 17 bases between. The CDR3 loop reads CAIRTLGPNNEQYF. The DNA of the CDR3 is TGTGCCATCAGGACCCTGGGGCCCAACAACGAGCAGTACTTC.

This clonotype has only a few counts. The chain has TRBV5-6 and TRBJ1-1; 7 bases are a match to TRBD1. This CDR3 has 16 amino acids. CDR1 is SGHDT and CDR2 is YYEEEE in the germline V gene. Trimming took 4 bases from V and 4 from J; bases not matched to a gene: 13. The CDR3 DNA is TGTGCCAGCAGCCTATCCGGGACAGAACGGGGCACTGAAGCTTTCTTT. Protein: CASSLSGTERGTEAFF.

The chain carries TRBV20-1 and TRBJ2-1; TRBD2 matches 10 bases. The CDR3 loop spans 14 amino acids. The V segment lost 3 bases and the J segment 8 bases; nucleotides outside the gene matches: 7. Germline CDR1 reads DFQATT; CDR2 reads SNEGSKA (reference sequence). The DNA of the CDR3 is TGCAGTGCTAGGTACAGCGGGGGGGCTTATGAGCAGTTCTTC. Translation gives CSARYSGGAYEQFF.

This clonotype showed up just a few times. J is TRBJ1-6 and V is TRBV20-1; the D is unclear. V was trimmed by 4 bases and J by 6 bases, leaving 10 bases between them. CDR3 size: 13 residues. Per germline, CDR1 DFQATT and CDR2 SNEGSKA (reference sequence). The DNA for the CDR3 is TGCAGTGCTATCAGAGATTTTAATTCACCCCTCCACTTT. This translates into CSAIRDFNSPLHF.